Below, one T cell receptor beta chain is given with its context. What it binds is unknown. CD8+ and CD4+ T cells from blood underwent TCR beta sequencing, which was carried out in a high-throughput format. The CD8+ and CD4+ T cells were isolated magnetically using a negative isolation approach, whereas the TEMRA cells were enriched by FACS. RNA was extracted with the RNeasy kit, and a quantity of roughly 0.45 to 1 ug was reverse transcribed using random hexamers. With immunoSEQ multiplex PCR, TCR beta CDR3 was amplified across 54 Vbeta and 13 Jbeta. MiXCR, applied by TCRdb to the immunoSEQ multiplex PCR reads, yields one record per CDR3 protein. The sample yields 150,000 or so distinct CDR3 sequences, 85% to 95% seen once. The entry originates in a study of CD8 T cells in Susac syndrome. General observations from the study: Expansion of clones was not seen in the CD4+ T cell repertoires of Susac syndrome.

The clonotype comes from a human donor with Susac syndrome. Sequences were obtained from CD4+ T cells from PBMCs.

CDR3 amino acids: CATNWGHSSPLHF. CDR3 DNA sequence: TGTGCCACCAACTGGGGCCATAGTTCACCCCTCCACTTT. The rearrangement links TRBV2 to TRBJ1-6, with D possibly matching TRBD1 (5 bases). Trimming left V 10 bases short and J 9 bases short, with 16 bases between. The germline gives CDR1 SNHLY, CDR2 FYNNEI. CDR3 size: 13 residues.